Included here is one T cell receptor beta chain sequence, with context. Together with a sample-barcoded 5' primer, a J-beta primer mix was included in a second PCR lasting roughly 7 to 11 cycles. One entry per CDR3 protein, called by TCRdb with MiXCR from the 5' RACE reads. This table holds hundreds of thousands of distinct CDR3 sequences, about 20% found once. This CDR3 spans 16 amino acids. V lost 6 bases, J lost 2 bases, and 18 bases lay in between. This entry belongs to a study of blood T cells in healthy people across ages. The TCR originated in a man in his 70s in good health. Material: blood. The chain joins TRBV12-3 or TRBV12-4 to TRBJ2-3; maybe TRBD2 (5 bases). CDR3 sequence (DNA): TGTGCCAGCAGCGACCTCACCAGCGGATACACAGATACGCAGTATTTT. Encoded protein: CASSDLTSGYTDTQYF.